Sequencing of this T cell receptor (beta chain) was carried out in a study of blood T cell repertoires in COVID-19. The overall study: Specimens from acute and convalescent COVID-19 originated in the United States, Italy and Spain.

Per the original methods: Using reference gene primer amplification, nucleated cell counts were estimated. Profiling relied on immunoSEQ multiplex PCR, and the TCRdb table lists in-frame clones only, not all of them. That table is the source of V, J and clone size, and D and trimming were worked out from the DNA. This table has about 180,000 clones, around nine tenths appearing once. Looked up from germline, CDR1 is SEHNR and CDR2 is FQNEAQ (reference sequence). The CDR3 totals 15 residues. The V and J ends lost 7 bases and 4 bases respectively, with 16 bases between them. The clonotype was recovered from a man in his sixties with COVID-19, enrolled during active disease. The V and J genes are TRBV7-9 and TRBJ2-2; D possibly corresponds to TRBD1 (6 bases). Sequenced material: peripheral blood. CDR3 in amino acids: CASTLRQDRTGELFF. The CDR3 DNA follows: TGTGCCAGCACACTAAGACAGGACCGCACCGGGGAGCTGTTTTTT.